These T cell receptor beta chains were read from a single sample in a study of blood T cell repertoires in COVID-19. Produced via immunoSEQ multiplex PCR; TCRdb's table is partial and in-frame only. The sample contains roughly 35,000 clones, about 85% of which appear only once. Sequenced: peripheral blood. The receptors here all came from a man between 65 and 85 years old with acute or convalescent COVID-19. Both conserved end residues are part of each CDR3. The order of the fields is V gene, J gene, D gene, clone size, CDR3 protein, CDR3 DNA. A D gene is named only where the DNA matches it firmly. Only some rows state a clone size, as once, few, many or a class for expanded clones.

V gene: TRBV25-1; J gene: TRBJ2-7; D gene: NA; clone size: once; CDR3 protein: CATRPAPGPGIHEQYF; CDR3 DNA: TGTGCCACCCGCCCCGCCCCGGGCCCGGGGATCCACGAGCAGTACTTC
V gene: TRBV2; J gene: TRBJ1-5; D gene: TRBD1; clone size: NA; CDR3 protein: CASSADRQTQHF; CDR3 DNA: TGTGCCAGCAGTGCGGACAGGCAGACCCAGCATTTT
V gene: TRBV20-1; J gene: TRBJ2-7; D gene: TRBD2; clone size: NA; CDR3 protein: CSASPPQREPNEQYF; CDR3 DNA: TGCAGTGCTAGTCCACCCCAGCGGGAGCCCAACGAGCAGTACTTC
V gene: TRBV6-5; J gene: TRBJ1-5; D gene: TRBD1; clone size: NA; CDR3 protein: CASSRDSFNQPQHF; CDR3 DNA: TGTGCCAGCAGTCGGGACAGTTTTAATCAGCCCCAGCATTTT
V gene: TRBV5-1; J gene: TRBJ2-5; D gene: TRBD2; clone size: NA; CDR3 protein: CASSLGLAGGPETQYF; CDR3 DNA: TGCGCCAGCAGCCTTGGACTAGCGGGAGGGCCGGAGACCCAGTACTTC
V gene: TRBV18; J gene: TRBJ2-7; D gene: TRBD2; clone size: NA; CDR3 protein: CASSPSLADSYEQYF; CDR3 DNA: TGTGCCAGCTCACCTTCACTAGCGGACTCCTACGAGCAGTACTTC
V gene: TRBV5-6; J gene: TRBJ1-1; D gene: NA; clone size: NA; CDR3 protein: CASSLLGSSMNTEAFF; CDR3 DNA: TGTGCCAGCAGCTTATTGGGCAGCTCAATGAACACTGAAGCTTTCTTT
V gene: TRBV4-3; J gene: TRBJ1-2; D gene: NA; clone size: NA; CDR3 protein: CASSSHAGTNYGYTF; CDR3 DNA: TGCGCCAGCAGTTCCCACGCAGGGACTAACTATGGCTACACCTTC
V gene: TRBV7-2; J gene: TRBJ1-1; D gene: NA; clone size: NA; CDR3 protein: CASSPTVMNTEAFF; CDR3 DNA: TGTGCCAGCAGCCCGACAGTCATGAACACTGAAGCTTTCTTT
V gene: TRBV9; J gene: TRBJ2-3; D gene: NA; clone size: NA; CDR3 protein: CASSAGLLGGDTQYF; CDR3 DNA: TGTGCCAGCAGCGCGGGACTACTAGGGGGAGATACGCAGTATTTT
V gene: TRBV6-6; J gene: TRBJ1-4; D gene: NA; clone size: NA; CDR3 protein: CATLGGSTNEKLFF; CDR3 DNA: TGTGCCACCTTGGGGGGGTCCACTAATGAAAAACTGTTTTTT
V gene: TRBV5-1; J gene: TRBJ2-2; D gene: NA; clone size: once; CDR3 protein: CASTPEPSNTGELFF; CDR3 DNA: TGCGCCAGCACCCCGGAGCCATCGAACACCGGGGAGCTGTTTTTT
V gene: TRBV7-2; J gene: TRBJ1-2; D gene: NA; clone size: NA; CDR3 protein: CASSLAVQGYGYTF; CDR3 DNA: TGTGCCAGCAGCTTAGCGGTGCAGGGGTACGGCTACACCTTC
V gene: TRBV18; J gene: TRBJ2-5; D gene: TRBD1; clone size: NA; CDR3 protein: CASQGQDQETQYF; CDR3 DNA: TGTGCCAGCCAGGGACAGGACCAAGAGACCCAGTACTTC
V gene: TRBV12-3/TRBV12-4; J gene: TRBJ1-2; D gene: NA; clone size: NA; CDR3 protein: CASSLFDYGYTF; CDR3 DNA: TGTGCCAGCAGCCTCTTTGACTATGGCTACACCTTC
V gene: TRBV11-3; J gene: TRBJ2-1; D gene: TRBD1; clone size: once; CDR3 protein: CASSLGTGVYNEQFF; CDR3 DNA: TGTGCCAGCAGCTTAGGGACAGGGGTTTACAATGAGCAGTTCTTC
V gene: TRBV7-2; J gene: TRBJ2-2; D gene: TRBD1; clone size: once; CDR3 protein: CASSLVGTANTGELFF; CDR3 DNA: TGTGCCAGCAGCTTAGTTGGGACAGCGAACACCGGGGAGCTGTTTTTT
V gene: TRBV27; J gene: TRBJ2-5; D gene: NA; clone size: NA; CDR3 protein: CASKSGGEETQYF; CDR3 DNA: TGTGCCAGCAAGTCCGGAGGGGAGGAGACCCAGTACTTC
V gene: TRBV28; J gene: TRBJ1-1; D gene: TRBD1; clone size: NA; CDR3 protein: CASSLDRGPGTEAFF; CDR3 DNA: TGTGCCAGCAGTTTGGACAGGGGGCCGGGCACTGAAGCTTTCTTT
V gene: TRBV27; J gene: TRBJ1-1; D gene: NA; clone size: NA; CDR3 protein: CASSSGAFEAFF; CDR3 DNA: TGTGCCAGCAGTTCAGGGGCCTTTGAAGCTTTCTTT
V gene: TRBV29-1; J gene: TRBJ1-5; D gene: NA; clone size: NA; CDR3 protein: CSVADRQNQPQHF; CDR3 DNA: TGCAGCGTTGCCGACAGGCAAAATCAGCCCCAGCATTTT
V gene: TRBV11-2; J gene: TRBJ2-1; D gene: TRBD2; clone size: NA; CDR3 protein: CASSPVGLAGMDEQFF; CDR3 DNA: TGTGCCAGCAGCCCCGTCGGACTAGCGGGAATGGATGAGCAGTTCTTC
V gene: TRBV15; J gene: TRBJ1-6; D gene: TRBD1; clone size: NA; CDR3 protein: CATSSGTGQTTLHF; CDR3 DNA: TGTGCCACCAGCAGCGGGACAGGGCAAACGACCCTCCACTTT
V gene: TRBV18; J gene: TRBJ1-5; D gene: NA; clone size: NA; CDR3 protein: CASSDRGARNQPQHF; CDR3 DNA: TGTGCCAGCTCCGACCGGGGGGCGCGGAATCAGCCCCAGCATTTT
V gene: TRBV18; J gene: TRBJ1-6; D gene: NA; clone size: few; CDR3 protein: CASSPYGPLGDNSPLHF; CDR3 DNA: TGTGCCAGCTCACCATATGGTCCCCTCGGGGATAATTCACCCCTCCACTTT
V gene: TRBV27; J gene: TRBJ1-2; D gene: NA; clone size: NA; CDR3 protein: CASSTGNYGYTF; CDR3 DNA: TGTGCCAGCAGTACAGGGAACTATGGCTACACCTTC
V gene: TRBV11-3; J gene: TRBJ2-7; D gene: TRBD2; clone size: NA; CDR3 protein: CASSLTSGSYEQYF; CDR3 DNA: TGTGCCAGCAGCCTTACTAGCGGAAGTTACGAGCAGTACTTC
V gene: TRBV4-3; J gene: TRBJ2-1; D gene: TRBD2; clone size: NA; CDR3 protein: CASSQGTSGSYEQFF; CDR3 DNA: TGCGCCAGCAGCCAGGGGACTAGCGGGAGCTATGAGCAGTTCTTC
V gene: TRBV11-2; J gene: TRBJ2-7; D gene: TRBD2; clone size: NA; CDR3 protein: CASSRLAGGWEQYF; CDR3 DNA: TGTGCCAGCAGCAGACTAGCGGGAGGGTGGGAGCAGTACTTC
V gene: TRBV5-5; J gene: TRBJ1-1; D gene: TRBD1; clone size: NA; CDR3 protein: CASSSGQGWGTEAFF; CDR3 DNA: TGTGCCAGCAGCTCAGGACAGGGTTGGGGCACTGAAGCTTTCTTT
V gene: TRBV20-1; J gene: TRBJ2-7; D gene: TRBD2; clone size: NA; CDR3 protein: CSASIAGDEQYF; CDR3 DNA: TGCAGTGCTAGTATAGCGGGAGATGAGCAGTACTTC
V gene: TRBV28; J gene: TRBJ1-2; D gene: NA; clone size: NA; CDR3 protein: CASSLRQSPYGYTF; CDR3 DNA: TGTGCCAGCAGTCTAAGACAGAGCCCGTATGGCTACACCTTC
V gene: TRBV2; J gene: TRBJ2-7; D gene: TRBD2; clone size: NA; CDR3 protein: CASLPGLAGGPYEQYF; CDR3 DNA: TGTGCCAGCCTACCGGGACTAGCGGGGGGTCCCTACGAGCAGTACTTC
V gene: TRBV5-1; J gene: TRBJ2-5; D gene: NA; clone size: once; CDR3 protein: CASSSQGSGETQYF; CDR3 DNA: TGCGCCAGCAGCAGTCAAGGGAGCGGGGAGACCCAGTACTTC
V gene: TRBV5-1; J gene: TRBJ1-4; D gene: TRBD1; clone size: NA; CDR3 protein: CASSLGTGPSANEKLFF; CDR3 DNA: TGCGCCAGCAGCTTGGGGACAGGACCCTCGGCTAATGAAAAACTGTTTTTT
V gene: TRBV15; J gene: TRBJ2-7; D gene: TRBD1; clone size: once; CDR3 protein: CATSRFPGTGHYEQYF; CDR3 DNA: TGTGCCACCAGCAGATTCCCCGGGACAGGGCACTACGAGCAGTACTTC
V gene: TRBV5-4; J gene: TRBJ2-7; D gene: NA; clone size: NA; CDR3 protein: CASSLGGDRGYEQYF; CDR3 DNA: TGTGCCAGCAGCTTGGGCGGGGACAGAGGCTACGAGCAGTACTTC
V gene: TRBV7-2; J gene: TRBJ2-7; D gene: NA; clone size: NA; CDR3 protein: CASSRAGTTSYEQYF; CDR3 DNA: TGTGCCAGCAGTCGTGCCGGGACAACCTCCTACGAGCAGTACTTC
V gene: TRBV27; J gene: TRBJ1-2; D gene: TRBD1; clone size: once; CDR3 protein: CASSRTGPKSGYTF; CDR3 DNA: TGTGCCAGCAGTCGGACAGGCCCTAAGAGTGGCTACACCTTC
V gene: TRBV2; J gene: TRBJ2-5; D gene: TRBD2; clone size: NA; CDR3 protein: CASSGLAGTETQYF; CDR3 DNA: TGTGCCAGCAGTGGACTAGCGGGGACAGAGACCCAGTACTTC
V gene: TRBV9; J gene: TRBJ2-2; D gene: TRBD2; clone size: NA; CDR3 protein: CASSPTSGRGSGELFF; CDR3 DNA: TGTGCCAGCAGCCCGACTAGCGGTAGAGGTTCCGGGGAGCTGTTTTTT
V gene: TRBV7-9; J gene: TRBJ2-7; D gene: NA; clone size: NA; CDR3 protein: CASSPPSARWSYEQYF; CDR3 DNA: TGTGCCAGCAGCCCCCCCTCGGCTAGATGGTCCTACGAGCAGTACTTC
V gene: TRBV9; J gene: TRBJ1-3; D gene: NA; clone size: NA; CDR3 protein: CASSVGHFSGNTIYF; CDR3 DNA: TGTGCCAGCAGCGTAGGACACTTCTCTGGAAACACCATATATTTT
V gene: TRBV19; J gene: TRBJ2-2; D gene: NA; clone size: NA; CDR3 protein: CASSIIKGGRVNTGELFF; CDR3 DNA: TGTGCCAGTAGTATTATCAAAGGCGGCAGGGTGAACACCGGGGAGCTGTTTTTT
V gene: TRBV7-3; J gene: TRBJ2-1; D gene: NA; clone size: NA; CDR3 protein: CASSKSSYNEQFF; CDR3 DNA: TGTGCCAGCAGCAAGAGTTCCTACAATGAGCAGTTCTTC
V gene: TRBV7-2; J gene: TRBJ2-3; D gene: TRBD1; clone size: NA; CDR3 protein: CASSSSGTGTGDTQYF; CDR3 DNA: TGTGCCAGCAGCTCCTCCGGGACAGGGACGGGAGATACGCAGTATTTT
V gene: TRBV7-3; J gene: TRBJ2-7; D gene: TRBD2; clone size: NA; CDR3 protein: CASSSTSGPSYEQYF; CDR3 DNA: TGTGCCAGCAGCTCGACTAGCGGCCCCTCCTACGAGCAGTACTTC
V gene: TRBV28; J gene: TRBJ1-2; D gene: TRBD1; clone size: NA; CDR3 protein: CASKDRTLPGGYTF; CDR3 DNA: TGTGCCAGTAAGGACAGGACCCTACCAGGTGGCTACACCTTC
V gene: TRBV28; J gene: TRBJ2-5; D gene: TRBD2; clone size: NA; CDR3 protein: CASSLPGLAGETQYF; CDR3 DNA: TGTGCCAGCAGTTTACCGGGACTAGCAGGCGAGACCCAGTACTTC
V gene: TRBV5-6; J gene: TRBJ1-3; D gene: TRBD1; clone size: NA; CDR3 protein: CASSPPGPGGSGNTIYF; CDR3 DNA: TGTGCCAGCAGCCCCCCAGGCCCAGGGGGCTCTGGAAACACCATATATTTT
V gene: TRBV5-1; J gene: TRBJ1-1; D gene: NA; clone size: NA; CDR3 protein: CASSASGQLNTEAFF; CDR3 DNA: TGCGCCAGCAGCGCGAGCGGACAGTTGAACACTGAAGCTTTCTTT